Presented here are 10 T cell receptor beta chains from one specimen sequenced in a study of CD8 T cells in ankylosing spondylitis. A single record per CDR3 protein comes from TCRdb applying MiXCR to the 5' RACE reads. The sample records some 130,000 distinct CDR3 sequences, 17% being singletons. Overall study findings and caveats: Ankylosing spondylitis blood seemed to carry a telltale TCR beta motif made of roughly eight highly homologous variants.

No cognate antigen is known for these TCRs. What was sequenced was blood, either unsorted or a sorted T cell fraction (not recorded which). Every receptor here comes from a male donor with ankylosing spondylitis.

The chain couples TRBV28 to TRBJ2-7, with D possibly matching TRBD2 (6 bases). From germline, CDR1 is MDHEN and CDR2 SYDVKM. V lost 5 bases and J lost 3, with 14 bases in between. The CDR3 has 14 residues. The CDR3 DNA sequence: TGTGCCAGCAGTGCCGCCGGGACTGACTACGAGCAGTACTTC. It encodes CASSAAGTDYEQYF.

The CDR3 region is CASSAEIAGAGGITGELFF. Written as DNA, the CDR3 is TGTGCCAGCAGTGCGGAAATCGCTGGGGCAGGGGGTATCACCGGGGAGCTGTTTTTT. The chain joins TRBV28 to TRBJ2-2; 7 nucleotides align to TRBD1. V was pared by 5 bases and J by 4 bases, with 19 bases of the junction left unmatched. CDR1 is MDHEN and CDR2 is SYDVKM in the germline V gene. The CDR3 loop spans 19 amino acids.

This CDR3 reads CASSFSRTSGYEQYF. The CDR3 DNA reads TGTGCCAGCAGTTTTTCCCGGACTAGCGGCTACGAGCAGTACTTC. V and J are TRBV12-3 or TRBV12-4 and TRBJ2-7; TRBD2 matches at 10 bases. V lost 3 bases, J lost 3 bases, and 5 bases stayed unmatched. The CDR3 consists of 15 residues.

In this sample, this clonotype turned up a few times. This sequence joins TRBV20-1 and TRBJ1-2, with unresolved D. CDR1 is DFQATT and CDR2 is SNEGSKA in the germline V gene (reference sequence). Trimming took off 5 bases at V and 3 bases at J, with 16 bases between the two ends. CDR3 size: 14 residues. CDR3 sequence reads: CSARAPDAYYGYTF. The CDR3 coding sequence is TGCAGTGCTCGCGCCCCGGACGCTTACTATGGCTACACCTTC.

This clonotype was seen a few times. This chain connects TRBV7-8 to TRBJ1-4; D not certain. V lost 1 base to trimming and J lost 6 bases, with 9 bases between them. Germline assignment: CDR1 SGHVS and CDR2 FQNEAQ. The CDR3 extends over 14 amino acids. The CDR3 protein is CASSLVVSDEKLFF. The CDR3, as DNA: TGTGCCAGCAGCTTAGTTGTATCAGATGAAAAACTGTTTTTT.

The V and J genes are TRBV28 and TRBJ2-1; D call uncertain. Deletions cut 6 bases from V and 12 bases from J, with 27 bases between. This CDR3 region has 16 residues. CDR1 and CDR2 from the germline V gene are MDHEN and SYDVKM. The CDR3 DNA is TGTGCCAGCAGGCCTCCCCCTCAAGTTCAAGAGGTAGGGCAGTTCTTC. As protein: CASRPPPQVQEVGQFF.

This clonotype was counted only a few times. The rearrangement uses TRBV4-3 and TRBJ2-5; TRBD2 matches 8 bases. The junction had 5 bases not matched to a gene; V was cut back by 0 bases and J by 2 bases. The germline V gene encodes CDR1 LGHNA and CDR2 YSLEER. There are 16 residues in the CDR3. CDR3 sequence (DNA): TGCGCCAGCAGCCAAGATCTGGGACTAGAACAAGAGACCCAGTACTTC. Residues: CASSQDLGLEQETQYF.

In this sample, this clonotype turned up a few times. V gene TRBV11-3 combines with J gene TRBJ1-1, with D unresolved. Per the germline V gene, CDR1 is SGHNT and CDR2 is YENEEA. V was cut by 2 bases and J by 4 bases, with 11 bases left in between. The CDR3 is 14 residues long. The CDR3 DNA is TGTGCCAGCAGCTTACGTACTGGGTTCACTGAAGCTTTCTTT. It specifies CASSLRTGFTEAFF.

This clonotype was detected a few times. The chain couples TRBV7-9 to TRBJ2-7, with TRBD1 as a possible D gene (6 bases). Germline loops: CDR1 SEHNR, CDR2 FQNEAQ (reference sequence). The CDR3 spans 14 residues. V gave up 1 base and J gave up 5 bases, with 12 bases separating them. CDR3 region: CASSLVQGNDEQYF. The CDR3 DNA reads as TGTGCCAGCAGCTTAGTACAGGGTAACGACGAGCAGTACTTC.

As DNA, the CDR3 is TGTGCCAGCAGTTACTCGGTCCCCGACAGGGCCTCCTACGAGCAGTACTTC. It specifies CASSYSVPDRASYEQYF. The chain employs TRBV6-5 and TRBJ2-7; 7 bases fit TRBD1. The CDR3 is 17 amino acids. In germline, CDR1 is MNHEY, CDR2 SVGAGI. V gave up 0 bases and J gave up 0 bases; unmatched junction bases: 8.